These 24 T cell receptor beta chains originate from one sample sequenced in a study of T cell responses to AZD1222 COVID-19 vaccine. Measured with immunoSEQ multiplex PCR; TCRdb has only the in-frame clones, and not every one. The repertoire holds about 120,000 clones, with roughly 88% as singletons. The sequenced sample was peripheral blood, obtained on day 0 of MenACWY control vaccination. These receptors all come from an adult in good health.

The chain employs TRBV19 and TRBJ2-2; TRBD2 matches 7 bases. Trimming cost V 6 bases and J 6 bases; bases outside gene matches: 13. CDR3 length: 16 amino acids. CDR1 and CDR2 from the germline V gene are LNHDA and SQIVND (reference sequence). As DNA, the CDR3 is TGTGCCAGTAGCACTTCTCCGGGGAGGGGTGCCGGGGAGCTGTTTTTT. Translating it yields CASSTSPGRGAGELFF.

This chain joins TRBV14 and TRBJ2-5; 8 bases are shared with TRBD2. CDR1 SGHDN and CDR2 FVKESK come from the germline V gene. Losses at the gene ends were 6 bases for V and 5 bases for J; bases not matched to a gene: 8. This CDR3 spans 14 amino acids. The CDR3, as DNA: TGTGCCAGCAGGAAAAGCGGGGGCGGTGAGACCCAGTACTTC. Translating gives CASRKSGGGETQYF.

This chain links TRBV7-6 with TRBJ2-1, with D perhaps matching TRBD1 or TRBD2 (6 bases each). Germline lookup yields CDR1 SGHVS and CDR2 FNYEAQ. CDR3 size: 15 residues. The V and J ends lost 5 bases and 2 bases respectively, with 13 bases between them. The DNA for the CDR3 is TGTGCCAGCAGCCCTAATAGGGGGGCCTACAATGAGCAGTTCTTC. It codes for CASSPNRGAYNEQFF. Filled out from reference TRBV7-6 and TRBJ2-1, the complete variable domain reads GAGVSQSPRYKVTKRGQDVALRCDPISGHVSLYWYRQALGQGPEFLTYFNYEAQQDKSGLPNDRFSAERPEGSISTLTIQRTEQRDSAMYRCASSPNRGAYNEQFFGPGTRLTVL.

The V gene is TRBV25-1, the J gene TRBJ1-6; TRBD1 matches 8 bases. Germline V gene lookup returns CDR1 MGHDK and CDR2 SYGVNS. Unmatched junction bases numbered 4, after V lost 6 bases and J lost 0 bases. The CDR3 is 16 amino acids. The CDR3 region is CASRGTGSSYNSPLHF. The CDR3 DNA reads as TGTGCCAGCAGGGGGACAGGTAGCTCCTATAATTCACCCCTCCACTTT.

The chain is built from TRBV24-1 and TRBJ2-2; the D call may be TRBD1 or TRBD2 (5 bases each). Germline CDR1 reads KGHDR; CDR2 reads SFDVKD. The CDR3 is made up of 16 amino acids. The V end lost 4 bases, the J end lost 0 bases, and 11 bases lay between the germline ends. DNA for the CDR3: TGTGCCACCAGTGACTCAGGGACGACGAACACCGGGGAGCTGTTTTTT. As protein: CATSDSGTTNTGELFF.

This chain joins TRBV9 and TRBJ2-2, with TRBD1 matching over 7 bases. V shed 4 bases and J 2 bases; nucleotides not matched to a gene: 5. Germline assignment: CDR1 SGDLS and CDR2 YYNGEE. The CDR3 covers 15 residues. In DNA form, the CDR3 reads TGTGCCAGCAGCTTACAGGGGCGTAACACCGGGGAGCTGTTTTTT. Translating it yields CASSLQGRNTGELFF.

V usage is TRBV5-5 and J usage is TRBJ2-5; TRBD1 matches at 9 bases. This CDR3 is 17 amino acids long. V dropped 3 bases and J dropped 5; count of bases not matched to a gene: 14. Looked up from germline, CDR1 is SGHKS and CDR2 is YYEKEE (reference sequence). The CDR3 DNA reads as TGTGCCAGCAGCTCGGAAGATACACAGGGGGCTAGGGAGACCCAGTACTTC. It is translated as CASSSEDTQGARETQYF.

The V and J genes are TRBV11-3 and TRBJ2-7; TRBD2 agrees at 14 bases. V shed 0 bases and J 6 bases; nucleotides not matched to a gene: 4. Germline values: CDR1 SGHNT, CDR2 YENEEA. The CDR3 is 16 residues long. Here the CDR3 reads CASSLDGLAGGGEQYF. The CDR3 nucleotides read TGTGCCAGCAGCTTAGACGGACTAGCGGGAGGTGGCGAGCAGTACTTC.

This clone has a handful of counts. The chain has TRBV6-5 and TRBJ1-5, with a possible D match to TRBD1 (5 bases). Trimming cost V 6 bases and J 6 bases, with 15 bases left between them. This CDR3 region has 14 residues. The germline V gene has CDR1 MNHEY and CDR2 SVGAGI. CDR3 in DNA: TGTGCCAGCAGAGAGCAGGGTGCAGGTCAGCCCCAGCATTTT. Translating gives CASREQGAGQPQHF.

The chain combines TRBV21-1 with TRBJ2-7; TRBD1, the D gene given by the table, was not confirmed from the DNA. TRBV21-1 is marked as a pseudogene. The CDR3 length is 16 residues. CDR3 DNA: TGTGCCAGCAGCAAAGGGCACAGGGGGCGGTACTACGAGCAGTACGTC. This gives the protein CASSKGHRGRYYEQYV.

This chain uses TRBV7-2 with TRBJ2-6; 12 nucleotides agree with TRBD2. The CDR3 extends over 21 amino acids. The trim removed 0 bases at V and 0 bases at J, leaving 9 bases unmatched. The germline CDR1 and CDR2 sequences are SGHTA and FQGNSA. In DNA, the CDR3 is TGTGCCAGCAGCTTAGCTTCGAGACTAGCGGGGGCCTTCTCTGGGGCCAACGTCCTGACTTTC. It encodes CASSLASRLAGAFSGANVLTF.

This chain uses TRBV7-9 with TRBJ2-5; D remains unclear. The V and J ends lost 4 bases and 5 bases respectively, with 17 bases between them. CDR3 length: 15 amino acids. CDR1 and CDR2 from the germline V gene are SEHNR and FQNEAQ (reference sequence). The CDR3 DNA follows: TGTGCCAGCAGCTCCAGCAGAGCCCTTTCGGAGACCCAGTACTTC. Translation gives CASSSSRALSETQYF.

The chain couples TRBV30 to TRBJ2-1; 8 bases agree with TRBD2. The CDR3 runs 13 residues. Germline CDR1 is GTSNPN and CDR2 is SVGIG (reference sequence). Trimming removed 7 bases from V and 8 bases from J; junction bases left unmatched: 10. The DNA for the CDR3 is TGTGCCTTGGAAGGGACTAGTTTTTATGAGCAGTTCTTC. As protein: CALEGTSFYEQFF. Together with reference TRBV30 and TRBJ2-1, the CDR3 gives the full variable domain: SQTIHQWPATLVQPVGSPLSLECTVEGTSNPNLYWYRQAAGRGLQLLFYSVGIGQISSEVPQNLSASRPQDRQFILSSKKLLLSDSGFYLCALEGTSFYEQFFGPGTRLTVL.

The V gene is TRBV6-2 or TRBV6-3, the J gene TRBJ2-7; possibly TRBD1 for D (6 bases). This CDR3 region has 14 residues. V lost 3 bases and J 5 bases, leaving 14 bases between the germline ends. CDR1 is MNHEY, CDR2 SVGEGT, per germline. The CDR3 sequence: CASSYGSRGNEQYV. As DNA, the CDR3 is TGTGCCAGCAGTTATGGTTCTAGGGGGAACGAGCAGTACGTC.

The gene calls are TRBV4-3 and TRBJ1-2; possibly TRBD1 for D (5 bases). CDR1 is LGHNA and CDR2 is YSLEER in the germline V gene. The CDR3 has 15 amino acids. Trimming left V 0 bases short and J 2 bases short, with 10 bases between. The DNA for the CDR3 is TGCGCCAGCAGCCAAGAGCAGGGAGGAAACTATGGCTACACCTTC. Its protein product is CASSQEQGGNYGYTF.

This sequence joins TRBV4-1 and TRBJ2-4; TRBD1 matches at 8 bases. The CDR3 totals 16 residues. V shed 2 bases and J 4 bases; nucleotides not matched to a gene: 7. The germline CDR1 and CDR2 sequences are MGHRA and YSYEKL. The CDR3 nucleotides are TGCGCCAGCAGCCAATTCGGACAGGGCGTTAAAAACATTCAGTACTTC. This encodes CASSQFGQGVKNIQYF.

Regarding this clone: The junction shows a germline mismatch at one end, possibly a read error. The chain has TRBV20-1 and TRBJ1-1; no firm D call. The CDR3 extends over 9 amino acids. Germline V gives CDR1 DFQATT, CDR2 SNEGSKA (reference sequence). This chain's CDR3 is CSANAEAFF. CDR3 bases: TGCAGCGCGAACGCTGAAGCTTTCTTT.

This clone has a handful of counts. J is TRBJ2-3 and V is TRBV5-4, with TRBD2 as a possible D gene (6 bases). Between the trimmed V and J ends, which lost 1 base and 5 bases, there was a span of 8 bases. The germline gives CDR1 SGHNT, CDR2 YYREEE (reference sequence). The CDR3 covers 13 residues. CDR3 loop: CASSLRGLDTQYF. The CDR3 nucleotides are TGTGCCAGCAGCTTGCGGGGGTTAGATACGCAGTATTTT.

The chain employs TRBV7-8 and TRBJ2-3, with unresolved D. V was shortened by 5 bases and J by 0 bases, with 3 bases between the two germline ends. CDR3 length equals 12 residues. Germline V gene data show CDR1 as SGHVS and CDR2 as FQNEAQ. The CDR3 coding sequence is TGTGCCAGCAGCCCTAGCACAGATACGCAGTATTTT. The encoded protein is CASSPSTDTQYF.

The chain has TRBV6-5 and TRBJ2-5; tentative D call: TRBD2 (5 bases). The CDR3 consists of 13 residues. Germline V CDR1 and CDR2: MNHEY, SVGAGI. The ends were cut back, 2 bases at V and 5 bases at J, with 9 bases in the middle. CDR3 sequence: CASSYGRGETQYF. The CDR3 region has the DNA TGTGCCAGCAGTTACGGGCGCGGGGAGACCCAGTACTTC.

The gene calls are TRBV19 and TRBJ2-2; D not certain. This CDR3 contains 15 residues. Trimming took 3 bases from V and 7 from J, leaving 15 bases between them. Germline CDR1 reads LNHDA; CDR2 reads SQIVND (reference sequence). The chain's CDR3 is CASSMSSVQRGELFF. The DNA of the CDR3 is TGTGCCAGTAGTATGTCTTCCGTACAGCGCGGGGAGCTGTTTTTT. Variable domain in full (rest from reference TRBV19 and TRBJ2-2): DGGITQSPKYLFRKEGQNVTLSCEQNLNHDAMYWYRQDPGQGLRLIYYSQIVNDFQKGDIAEGYSVSREKKESFPLTVTSAQKNPTAFYLCASSMSSVQRGELFFGEGSRLTVL.

The genes are TRBV6-1 and TRBJ1-6, with D possibly TRBD1 on 5 matching bases. The germline V gene has CDR1 MNHNS and CDR2 SASEGT. The CDR3 sequence is 16 residues long. The V and J ends lost 0 bases and 7 bases respectively, with 13 bases between them. The CDR3 sequence: CASSEAVGTWNSPLHF. For the CDR3, the DNA is TGTGCCAGCAGTGAAGCGGTCGGGACTTGGAATTCACCCCTCCACTTT.

The V call is TRBV7-2, the J call TRBJ1-5; weak D call: TRBD1 (6 bases). This CDR3 is built from 15 residues. V lost 1 base and J 6 bases, leaving 13 bases between the germline ends. Germline CDR1 and CDR2: SGHTA and FQGNSA. The CDR3 coding sequence is TGTGCCAGCAGCTTAGTGGGGGGCGGGACTCAGCCCCAGCATTTT. It specifies CASSLVGGGTQPQHF. The whole variable domain, filled in from reference TRBV7-2 and TRBJ1-5, reads GAGVSQSPSNKVTEKGKDVELRCDPISGHTALYWYRQSLGQGLEFLIYFQGNSAPDKSGLPSDRFSAERTGGSVSTLTIQRTQQEDSAVYLCASSLVGGGTQPQHFGDGTRLSIL.

The chain uses TRBV28 and TRBJ2-5, with TRBD1 identical over 7 bases. The CDR3 has 14 residues. The germline V gene has CDR1 MDHEN and CDR2 SYDVKM. V shed 5 bases and J 1 base; nucleotides not matched to a gene: 4. The DNA for the CDR3 is TGTGCCAGCAGTACTAGACAGGGCCAAGAGACCCAGTACTTC. As protein: CASSTRQGQETQYF.